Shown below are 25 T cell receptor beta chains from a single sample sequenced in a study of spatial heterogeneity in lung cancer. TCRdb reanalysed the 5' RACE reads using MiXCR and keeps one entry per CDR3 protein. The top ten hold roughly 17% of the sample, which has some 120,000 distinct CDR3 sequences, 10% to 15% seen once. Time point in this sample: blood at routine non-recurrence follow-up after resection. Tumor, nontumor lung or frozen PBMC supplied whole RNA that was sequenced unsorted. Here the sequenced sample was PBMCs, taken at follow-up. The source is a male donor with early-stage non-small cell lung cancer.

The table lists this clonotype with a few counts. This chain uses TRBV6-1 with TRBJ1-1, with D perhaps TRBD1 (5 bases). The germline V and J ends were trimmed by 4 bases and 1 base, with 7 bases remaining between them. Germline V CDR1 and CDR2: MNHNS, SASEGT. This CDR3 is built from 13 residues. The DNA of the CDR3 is TGTGCCAGCAGTGCGCAGGGGAACACTGAAGCTTTCTTT. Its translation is CASSAQGNTEAFF.

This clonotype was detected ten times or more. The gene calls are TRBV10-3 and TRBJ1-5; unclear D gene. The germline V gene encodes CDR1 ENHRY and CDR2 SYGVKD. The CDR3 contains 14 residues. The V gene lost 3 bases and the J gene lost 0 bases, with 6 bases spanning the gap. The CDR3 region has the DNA TGTGCCATCAGTGATGAGAGTAGCAATCAGCCCCAGCATTTT. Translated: CAISDESSNQPQHF.

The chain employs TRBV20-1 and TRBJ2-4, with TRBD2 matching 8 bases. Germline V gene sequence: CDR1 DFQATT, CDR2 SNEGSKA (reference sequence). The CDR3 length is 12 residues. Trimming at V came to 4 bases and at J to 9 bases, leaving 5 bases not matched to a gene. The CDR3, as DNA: TGCAGTGCTATTCGGGGGGGAGGCATTCAGTACTTC. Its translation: CSAIRGGGIQYF.

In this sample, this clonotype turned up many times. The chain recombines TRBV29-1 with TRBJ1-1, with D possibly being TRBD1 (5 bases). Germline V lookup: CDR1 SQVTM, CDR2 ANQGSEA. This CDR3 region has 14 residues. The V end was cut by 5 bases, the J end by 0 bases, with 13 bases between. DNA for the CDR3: TGCAGCGTTCGCCCTGGGGGTATGAACACTGAAGCTTTCTTT. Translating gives CSVRPGGMNTEAFF.

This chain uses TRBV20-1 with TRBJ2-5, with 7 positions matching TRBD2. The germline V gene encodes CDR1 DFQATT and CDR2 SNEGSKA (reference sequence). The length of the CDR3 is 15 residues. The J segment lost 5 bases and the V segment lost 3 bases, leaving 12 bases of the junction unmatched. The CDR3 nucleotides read TGCAGTGCTAGCCCCCTAGCGGTTGGAGGGGAGACCCAGTACTTC. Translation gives CSASPLAVGGETQYF.

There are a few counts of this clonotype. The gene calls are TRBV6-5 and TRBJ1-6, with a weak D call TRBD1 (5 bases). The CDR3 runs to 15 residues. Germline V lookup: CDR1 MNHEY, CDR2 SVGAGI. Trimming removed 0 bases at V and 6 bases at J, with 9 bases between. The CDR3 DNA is TGTGCCAGCAGTTACTCGCTACAGGTTAATTCACCCCTCCACTTT. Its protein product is CASSYSLQVNSPLHF.

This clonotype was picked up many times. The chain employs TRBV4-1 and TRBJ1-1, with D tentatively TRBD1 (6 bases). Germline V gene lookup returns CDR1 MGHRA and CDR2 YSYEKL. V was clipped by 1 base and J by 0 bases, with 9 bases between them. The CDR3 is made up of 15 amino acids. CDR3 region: CASSQAGALNTEAFF. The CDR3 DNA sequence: TGCGCCAGCAGCCAAGCGGGGGCTCTGAACACTGAAGCTTTCTTT.

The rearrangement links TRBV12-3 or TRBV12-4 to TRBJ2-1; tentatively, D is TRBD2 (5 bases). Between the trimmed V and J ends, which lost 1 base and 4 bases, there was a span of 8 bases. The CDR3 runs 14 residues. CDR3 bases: TGTGCCAGCAGTTTAGGACTACCATACAATGAGCAGTTCTTC. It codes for CASSLGLPYNEQFF.

CDR3 DNA sequence: TGTGCCAGCAGCTTAAGTGCGACAGGGAGGACAGATACGCAGTATTTT. Translated: CASSLSATGRTDTQYF. This sequence joins TRBV11-2 and TRBJ2-3; D might be TRBD1 (7 bases). The CDR3 runs 16 residues. From germline, CDR1 is SGHAT and CDR2 FQNNGV. V lost 2 bases and J lost 3, with 15 bases in between.

This CDR3 is CASSLQQGRGETQYF. The CDR3 DNA follows: TGTGCCAGCAGTTTACAACAGGGCAGAGGAGAGACCCAGTACTTC. V is TRBV27 and J is TRBJ2-5, with D tentatively TRBD1 (6 bases). Germline values: CDR1 MNHEY, CDR2 SMNVEV (reference sequence). The germline V and J ends were trimmed by 2 bases and 4 bases, with 14 bases remaining between them. The CDR3 consists of 15 residues.

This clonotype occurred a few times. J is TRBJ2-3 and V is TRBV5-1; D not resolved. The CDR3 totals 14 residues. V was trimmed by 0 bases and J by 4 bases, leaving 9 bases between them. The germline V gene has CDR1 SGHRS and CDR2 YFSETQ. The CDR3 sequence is CASSLAPAPDTQYF. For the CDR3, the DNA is TGCGCCAGCAGCTTGGCCCCGGCACCAGATACGCAGTATTTT.

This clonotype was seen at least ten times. DNA of the CDR3: TGCAGTGCTAGCCGGGACACTTACAATGAGCAGTTCTTC. Residues: CSASRDTYNEQFF. V and J are TRBV20-1 and TRBJ2-1; tentative D call: TRBD1 (6 bases). The CDR3 loop spans 13 amino acids. CDR1 is DFQATT, CDR2 SNEGSKA, per germline (reference sequence). V was cut by 3 bases and J by 4 bases, with 10 bases left in between.

In DNA, the CDR3 is TGTGCCAGCAGCTTAGGCGGGGGGGCCCACAATGAGCAGTTCTTC. Protein: CASSLGGGAHNEQFF. The rearrangement joins TRBV7-8 to TRBJ2-1; 9 nucleotides agree with TRBD2. Germline CDR1 SGHVS, CDR2 FQNEAQ. J lost 5 bases, V lost 1 base, and 3 bases had no gene match. The CDR3 length is 15 residues.

The CDR3 region has the DNA TGTGCCAGCAGCTTAGCAGGGTATAATGAAAAACTGTTTTTT. Its translation: CASSLAGYNEKLFF. The chain uses TRBV7-9 and TRBJ1-4; D not certain. This CDR3 spans 14 amino acids. From germline, CDR1 is SEHNR and CDR2 FQNEAQ (reference sequence). The V end lost 0 bases, the J end lost 4 bases, and 6 bases lay between the germline ends.

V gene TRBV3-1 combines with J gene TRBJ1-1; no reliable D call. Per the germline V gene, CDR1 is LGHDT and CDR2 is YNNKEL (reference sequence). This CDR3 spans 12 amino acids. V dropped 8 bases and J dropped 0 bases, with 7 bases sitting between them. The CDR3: CASRAVNTEAFF. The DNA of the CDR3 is TGTGCCAGCCGCGCGGTGAACACTGAAGCTTTCTTT.

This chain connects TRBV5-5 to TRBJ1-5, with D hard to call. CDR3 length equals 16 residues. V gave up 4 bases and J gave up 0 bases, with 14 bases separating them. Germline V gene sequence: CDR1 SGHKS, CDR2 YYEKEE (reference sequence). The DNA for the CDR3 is TGTGCCAGCAGCGCACTGCCCGGGGATAGCAATCAGCCCCAGCATTTT. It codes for CASSALPGDSNQPQHF. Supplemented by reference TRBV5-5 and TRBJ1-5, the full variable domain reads DAGVTQSPTHLIKTRGQQVTLRCSPISGHKSVSWYQQVLGQGPQFIFQYYEKEERGRGNFPDRFSARQFPNYSSELNVNALLLGDSALYLCASSALPGDSNQPQHFGDGTRLSIL.

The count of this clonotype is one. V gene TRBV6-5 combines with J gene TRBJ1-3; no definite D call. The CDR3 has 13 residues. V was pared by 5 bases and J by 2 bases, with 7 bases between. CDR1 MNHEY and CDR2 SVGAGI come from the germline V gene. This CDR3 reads CASSMIPGNTIYF. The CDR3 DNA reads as TGTGCCAGCAGTATGATCCCTGGAAACACCATATATTTT.

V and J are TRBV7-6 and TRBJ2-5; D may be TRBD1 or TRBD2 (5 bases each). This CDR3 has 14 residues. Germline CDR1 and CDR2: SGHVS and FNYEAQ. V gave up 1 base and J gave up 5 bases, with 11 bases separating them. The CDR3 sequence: CASSLGRGAETQYF. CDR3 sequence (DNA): TGTGCCAGCAGCTTAGGGAGAGGGGCCGAGACCCAGTACTTC.

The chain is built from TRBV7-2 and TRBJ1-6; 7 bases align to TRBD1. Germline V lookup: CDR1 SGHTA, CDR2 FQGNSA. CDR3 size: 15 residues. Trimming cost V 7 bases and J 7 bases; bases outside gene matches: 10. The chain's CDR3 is CASNLEGQPNSPLHF. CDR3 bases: TGTGCCAGCAACCTGGAGGGACAGCCGAATTCACCCCTCCACTTT.

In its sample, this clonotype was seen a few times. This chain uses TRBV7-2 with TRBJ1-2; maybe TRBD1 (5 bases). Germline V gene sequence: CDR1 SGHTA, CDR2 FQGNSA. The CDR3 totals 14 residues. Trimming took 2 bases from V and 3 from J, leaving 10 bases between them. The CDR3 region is CASSLTQGDYGYTF. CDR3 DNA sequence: TGTGCCAGCAGCTTAACCCAGGGAGACTATGGCTACACCTTC. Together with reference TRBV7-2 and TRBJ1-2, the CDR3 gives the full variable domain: GAGVSQSPSNKVTEKGKDVELRCDPISGHTALYWYRQSLGQGLEFLIYFQGNSAPDKSGLPSDRFSAERTGGSVSTLTIQRTQQEDSAVYLCASSLTQGDYGYTFGSGTRLTVV.

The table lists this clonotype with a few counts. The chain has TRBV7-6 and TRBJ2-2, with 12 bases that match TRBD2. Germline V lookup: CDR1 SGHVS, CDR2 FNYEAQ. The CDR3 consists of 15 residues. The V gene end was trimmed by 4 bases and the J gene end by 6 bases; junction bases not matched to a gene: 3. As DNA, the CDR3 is TGTGCCAGCAGCTCTAGCGGGGGGGCAGCCGGGGAGCTGTTTTTT. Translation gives CASSSSGGAAGELFF.

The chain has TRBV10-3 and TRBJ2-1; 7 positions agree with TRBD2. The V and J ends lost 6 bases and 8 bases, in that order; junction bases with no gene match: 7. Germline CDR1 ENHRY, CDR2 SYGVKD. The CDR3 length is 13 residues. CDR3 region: CAISHSSGDEQFF. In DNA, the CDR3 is TGTGCCATCAGCCACTCTAGCGGTGATGAGCAGTTCTTC.

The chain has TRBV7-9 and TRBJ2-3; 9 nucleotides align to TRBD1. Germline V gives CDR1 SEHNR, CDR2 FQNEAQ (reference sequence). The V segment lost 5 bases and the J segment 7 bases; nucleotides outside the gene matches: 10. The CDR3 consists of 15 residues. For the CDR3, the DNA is TGTGCCAGCAGCGCGGACAGGGGAGCATTAAATACGCAGTATTTT. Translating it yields CASSADRGALNTQYF. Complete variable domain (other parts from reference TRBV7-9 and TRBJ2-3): DTGVSQNPRHKITKRGQNVTFRCDPISEHNRLYWYRQTLGQGPEFLTYFQNEAQLEKSRLLSDRFSAERPKGSFSTLEIQRTEQGDSAMYLCASSADRGALNTQYFGPGTRLTVL.

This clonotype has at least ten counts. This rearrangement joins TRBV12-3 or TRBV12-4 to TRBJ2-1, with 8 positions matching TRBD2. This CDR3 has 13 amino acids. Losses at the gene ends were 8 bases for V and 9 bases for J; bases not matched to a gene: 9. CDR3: CASLHGGATEQFF. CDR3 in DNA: TGTGCCAGCTTGCACGGGGGGGCGACTGAGCAGTTCTTC.

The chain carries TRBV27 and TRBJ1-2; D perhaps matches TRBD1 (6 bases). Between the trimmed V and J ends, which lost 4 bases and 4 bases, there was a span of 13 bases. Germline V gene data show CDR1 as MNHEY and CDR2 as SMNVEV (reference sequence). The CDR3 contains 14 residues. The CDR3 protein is CASSSRTASYGYTF. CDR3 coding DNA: TGTGCCAGCAGTTCGAGGACAGCTTCCTATGGCTACACCTTC.